Each of the 15 T cell receptor beta chains below was sequenced from the same sample in a study of early T cells in non-severe SARS-CoV-2 infection. TCRdb recomputed calls from the 5' RACE reads with MiXCR, one row per CDR3 protein. The table records 60,000 to 75,000 distinct CDR3 sequences, roughly 12% of them present only once. What was sequenced was whole blood. The receptors originated from an adult who was a healthcare worker with PCR-confirmed SARS-CoV-2 infection or an uninfected control (not recorded which).

This clonotype appeared a few times. The chain combines TRBV2 with TRBJ1-6; D may be TRBD1 (5 bases). CDR1 and CDR2 from the germline V gene are SNHLY and FYNNEI. The CDR3 covers 12 residues. Trimming removed 6 bases at V and 10 bases at J, with 10 bases between. Here the CDR3 reads CASRRGGSPLHF. CDR3 in DNA: TGTGCCAGCAGGAGGGGAGGGTCACCCCTCCACTTT.

This clonotype was counted ten times or more. This chain connects TRBV5-5 to TRBJ2-1, with D possibly TRBD2 on 5 matching bases. CDR1 and CDR2 from the germline V gene are SGHKS and YYEKEE (reference sequence). V was pared by 0 bases and J by 7 bases, with 14 bases between. This CDR3 is 15 amino acids long. CDR3 amino acids: CASSLDPSTGNEQFF. CDR3 coding DNA: TGTGCCAGCAGCTTGGATCCTTCCACGGGGAATGAGCAGTTCTTC.

This clonotype was detected ten times or more. This rearrangement joins TRBV28 to TRBJ2-5; 8 nucleotides align to TRBD2. This CDR3 spans 22 amino acids. Trimming took 3 bases from V and 4 from J; bases not matched to a gene: 28. CDR1 is MDHEN and CDR2 is SYDVKM in the germline V gene. In nucleotides, the CDR3 is TGTGCCAGCAGTTTTGCGGCAGGGTGGCCAGGTAGCGGGAAGGCTGGATCAGAGACCCAGTACTTC. It encodes CASSFAAGWPGSGKAGSETQYF.

This clonotype was counted between two and nine times. The rearrangement joins TRBV2 to TRBJ2-2; 7 bases agree with TRBD1. V lost 8 bases, J lost 6 bases, and 9 bases stayed unmatched. The CDR3 extends over 14 amino acids. Germline CDR1 and CDR2: SNHLY and FYNNEI. The CDR3 loop reads CASGDRAEAGELFF. CDR3 DNA sequence: TGTGCCAGCGGCGACAGGGCTGAGGCCGGGGAGCTGTTTTTT.

This clonotype was counted a few times. The rearrangement links TRBV5-5 to TRBJ1-4; no reliable D call. Trimming pared 4 bases from V and 7 bases from J, leaving 11 bases between. Germline V gene data show CDR1 as SGHKS and CDR2 as YYEKEE (reference sequence). The CDR3 extends over 13 amino acids. Written as DNA, the CDR3 is TGTGCCAGCAGCCTCCTGGCCCCTGAAAAACTGTTTTTT. Its translation: CASSLLAPEKLFF. Full variable domain (missing parts from reference TRBV5-5 and TRBJ1-4): DAGVTQSPTHLIKTRGQQVTLRCSPISGHKSVSWYQQVLGQGPQFIFQYYEKEERGRGNFPDRFSARQFPNYSSELNVNALLLGDSALYLCASSLLAPEKLFFGSGTQLSVL.

At least ten counts were recorded for this clonotype. This sequence joins TRBV2 and TRBJ1-1, with D unresolved. The CDR3 length is 12 residues. Germline lookup yields CDR1 SNHLY and CDR2 FYNNEI. The V and J ends lost 5 bases and 1 base respectively, with 5 bases between them. The CDR3 DNA sequence: TGTGCCAGCAGTTACACGAACACTGAAGCTTTCTTT. It codes for CASSYTNTEAFF.

This clonotype showed up many times. The genes are TRBV6-6 and TRBJ1-1; possible D gene TRBD1, 5 bases. Germline lookup yields CDR1 MNHNY and CDR2 SVGAGI (reference sequence). V was pared by 6 bases and J by 4 bases, with 18 bases between. The CDR3 is 15 residues long. The CDR3 DNA reads as TGTGCCAGCAGCCTACTGTCCGTCGGGGGCACTGAAGCTTTCTTT. Protein product: CASSLLSVGGTEAFF.

This clonotype was found a few times. In nucleotides, the CDR3 is TGTGCCAGCAGCTTGCCCGAAGTACTAGCGGGACCCACTTCCGAGCAGTACTTC. Residues: CASSLPEVLAGPTSEQYF. The rearrangement uses TRBV5-6 and TRBJ2-7, with 10 bases aligning to TRBD2. The CDR3 has 18 amino acids. V dropped 1 base and J dropped 6; count of bases not matched to a gene: 16. CDR1 is SGHDT, CDR2 YYEEEE, per germline.

This sequence joins TRBV29-1 and TRBJ2-7; TRBD1 might be the D (5 bases). The CDR3 runs to 13 residues. Germline CDR1 SQVTM, CDR2 ANQGSEA. V was pared by 6 bases and J by 5 bases, with 17 bases between. The CDR3 sequence is CSVQGRLRDEQYF. The CDR3, as DNA: TGCAGCGTCCAAGGGCGGCTCAGGGACGAGCAGTACTTC.

J is TRBJ2-1 and V is TRBV29-1; D perhaps matches TRBD1 (5 bases). The CDR3 contains 11 residues. Trimming stripped 6 bases from V and 8 bases from J, with 11 bases between. Germline assignment: CDR1 SQVTM and CDR2 ANQGSEA. The CDR3 nucleotides read TGCAGCGTCCCTGGGGCGCATGAGCAGTTCTTC. Translated: CSVPGAHEQFF.

In this sample, this clonotype turned up a few times. The chain couples TRBV6-5 to TRBJ1-2; D is uncertain. Germline-derived CDR1 and CDR2 are MNHEY and SVGAGI. Trimming removed 7 bases at V and 8 bases at J, with 17 bases between. The length of the CDR3 is 13 residues. The CDR3 loop is CASIPTRQRGYTF. CDR3 nucleotide sequence: TGTGCCAGCATCCCAACTCGGCAGCGGGGCTACACCTTC.

J is TRBJ1-1 and V is TRBV12-3 or TRBV12-4; D not resolved. The CDR3 sequence is 14 residues long. The V end lost 9 bases, the J end lost 3 bases, and 17 bases lay between the germline ends. The CDR3 here is CASLTGLWDTEAFF. The CDR3 DNA reads as TGTGCCAGTCTGACCGGGCTCTGGGACACTGAAGCTTTCTTT.

This chain joins TRBV6-5 and TRBJ1-6; D is ambiguous. V lost 6 bases and J lost 0, with 15 bases in between. The CDR3 sequence is 17 residues long. CDR1 MNHEY and CDR2 SVGAGI come from the germline V gene. DNA of the CDR3: TGTGCCAGCAGAGGTGGGCTTCATAGCTCCTATAATTCACCCCTCCACTTT. Its translation: CASRGGLHSSYNSPLHF.

This clonotype was observed many times. The chain uses TRBV2 and TRBJ1-5; TRBD1 might be the D (5 bases). The CDR3 runs 14 residues. Trimming cost V 6 bases and J 6 bases, with 15 bases left between them. Germline-derived CDR1 and CDR2 are SNHLY and FYNNEI. In nucleotides, the CDR3 is TGTGCCAGCAGGGCCGAGAGGGGAGGTCAGCCCCAGCATTTT. As protein: CASRAERGGQPQHF.

This clonotype was observed many times. The rearrangement links TRBV5-1 to TRBJ1-4; D perhaps matches TRBD1 (6 bases). The CDR3 spans 14 residues. The V end lost 3 bases, the J end lost 8 bases, and 14 bases lay between the germline ends. The germline V gene has CDR1 SGHRS and CDR2 YFSETQ. The CDR3 is CASSSQGLREKLFF. The DNA of the CDR3 is TGCGCCAGCAGCTCACAGGGTCTACGGGAAAAACTGTTTTTT.